The rows below give T cell receptor beta chains drawn from one sample of a study of shared clonotypes between healthy human individuals. TCRdb keeps only in-frame clones here, not all; method: immunoSEQ multiplex PCR. Altogether about 980,000 clones are present, less than 85% being singletons, with the ten largest covering over 1.3%. The sample was memory CD4+ T cells sorted from blood. The receptors stem from a man aged 18 to 35 in good health. Both conserved end residues are part of each CDR3. D genes are given only for firm matches. Clone size, where shown, is once, few, many, or a class for clones that have expanded.

TGTGCCAGCAGCGGCGACAAGCCTGGATCCGGAAACACCATATATTTT CASSGDKPGSGNTIYF NA NA TRBJ1-3 16 TRBV9
TGCGCCAGCAGCAGGGCGGGACTCTTCCAAGAGACCCAGTACTTC CASSRAGLFQETQYF NA NA TRBJ2-5 15 TRBV5-1
TGTGCCAGCAGTTATACGGGGCTCCCGGGGCGAGATACGCAGTATTTT CASSYTGLPGRDTQYF NA NA TRBJ2-3 16 TRBV5-6
TGTGCCAGTACCGACAGGACCGACGGCTACACCTTC CASTDRTDGYTF NA NA TRBJ1-2 12 TRBV19
TGTGCCAGCAGCCCCCGAGGGGGTGACACTGAAGCTTTCTTT CASSPRGGDTEAFF NA once TRBJ1-1 14 TRBV5-6
TGTGCCAGCAGCGTAGAGGGGGCGCGAGGGAGTACTTTCTTT CASSVEGARGSTFF TRBD1 NA TRBJ1-1 14 TRBV9
TGTGCCAGCTCACCACCCATGGGGGTTGGAGATACGCAGTATTTT CASSPPMGVGDTQYF NA NA TRBJ2-3 15 TRBV18
TGTGCCAGCAGCTTAGTGGCTGCCAATGAGCAGTTCTTC CASSLVAANEQFF NA NA TRBJ2-1 13 TRBV7-6
TGTGCCAGCAGCACACAGGGGAGTCAGCCCCAGCATTTT CASSTQGSQPQHF TRBD1 NA TRBJ1-5 13 TRBV7-2
TGTGCCAGCAGCTTGCCAGGCACAGATACGCAGTATTTT CASSLPGTDTQYF NA NA TRBJ2-3 13 TRBV5-4
TGTGCCAGCAGCCAAGATTTAGGGTACGCTGAAGCTTTCTTT CASSQDLGYAEAFF NA NA TRBJ1-1 14 TRBV4-2
NA CASSRDSSIAISPSIF NA NA TRBJ1-5 16 TRBV2
TGCGCCAGCAGCTTGGGAGGCCCCGAGCAGTACTTC CASSLGGPEQYF NA NA TRBJ2-7 12 TRBV5-1
TGTGCCAGCATCGAAACACCAGGCACCGAGCAGTACTTC CASIETPGTEQYF NA NA TRBJ2-7 13 TRBV6-6
TGTGCCAGTAGTCCTGCCCGGGGACAGGGAGGATATCAGCCCCAGCATTTT CASSPARGQGGYQPQHF TRBD1 NA TRBJ1-5 17 TRBV19
TGTGCCAGTAGTACGCAAGCTGCAGGGAGTAGCTATGGCTACACCTTC CASSTQAAGSSYGYTF NA few TRBJ1-2 16 TRBV19
TGTGCCAGCTCACCACCCGGACTAGCGGGGGCCTACGAGCAGTACTTC CASSPPGLAGAYEQYF TRBD2 once TRBJ2-7 16 TRBV18
TGTGCCAGCAGCTGGGCCATTCGAAATAATTCACCCCTCCACTTT CASSWAIRNNSPLHF NA NA TRBJ1-6 15 TRBV7-9